This T cell receptor (beta chain) was obtained from a study of Ad26.COV2.S vaccination and SARS-CoV-2 variants. Across the whole study: Each vaccinee took Ad26.COV2.S intramuscularly, once or twice 56 days apart.

Germline CDR1 is LNHDA and CDR2 is SQIVND (reference sequence). This CDR3 spans 15 amino acids. V was trimmed by 9 bases and J by 4 bases, leaving 21 bases between them. TCRdb's table, derived via immunoSEQ multiplex PCR, lists solely in-frame clones and lacks some. In the table there are 510,000 or so clones, about 83% of which are singletons. Regarding treatment: some 20 received Ad26.COV2.S at low or high dose, single or two shots; about 5 received placebo; per-sample allocation not given. Collection of samples fell on day 63 after the first vaccine or placebo injection. This adult donor, from Boston, was 18-55 years old. Study-wide points: The TCR breadth and depth analyses may have understated or missed part of the total T cell responses.

In the case of this clone: Its antigen is as yet unknown.

This specimen consisted of peripheral blood, obtained in a trial of Ad26.COV2.S vaccine versus placebo. This chain links TRBV19 with TRBJ1-1, with D possibly being TRBD1 (5 bases). This receptor was obtained from a person aged 18 to 65 who received the Ad26.COV2.S COVID-19 vaccine or a placebo. The CDR3 is CASSKGTVLGTEAFF. As DNA, the CDR3 is TGTGCCAGCTCTAAAGGGACGGTGCTTGGCACTGAAGCTTTCTTT.